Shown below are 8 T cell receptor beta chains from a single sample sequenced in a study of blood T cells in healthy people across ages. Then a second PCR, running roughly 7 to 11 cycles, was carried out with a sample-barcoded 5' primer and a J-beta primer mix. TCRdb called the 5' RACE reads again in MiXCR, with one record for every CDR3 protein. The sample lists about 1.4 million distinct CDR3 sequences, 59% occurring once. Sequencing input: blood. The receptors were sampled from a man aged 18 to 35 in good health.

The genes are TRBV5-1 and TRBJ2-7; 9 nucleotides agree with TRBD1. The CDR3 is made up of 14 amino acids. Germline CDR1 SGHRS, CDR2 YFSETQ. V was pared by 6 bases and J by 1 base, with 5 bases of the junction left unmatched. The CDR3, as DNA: TGCGCCAGCAAACCGGGACAGGGTTCCTACGAGCAGTACTTC. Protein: CASKPGQGSYEQYF.

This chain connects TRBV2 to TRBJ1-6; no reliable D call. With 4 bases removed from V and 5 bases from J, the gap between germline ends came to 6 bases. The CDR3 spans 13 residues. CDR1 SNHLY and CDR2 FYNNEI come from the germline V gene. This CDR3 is CASSGSNNSPLHF. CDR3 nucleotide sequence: TGTGCCAGCAGTGGGAGTAATAATTCACCCCTCCACTTT.

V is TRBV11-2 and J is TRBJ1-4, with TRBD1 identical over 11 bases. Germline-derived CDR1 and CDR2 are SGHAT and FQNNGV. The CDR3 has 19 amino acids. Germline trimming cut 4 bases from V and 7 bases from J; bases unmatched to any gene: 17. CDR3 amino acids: CASSSLLSIRDRGAEKLFF. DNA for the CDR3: TGTGCCAGCAGCTCACTCCTATCCATCCGGGACAGGGGGGCTGAAAAACTGTTTTTT. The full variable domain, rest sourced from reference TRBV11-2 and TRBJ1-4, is EAGVAQSPRYKIIEKRQSVAFWCNPISGHATLYWYQQILGQGPKLLIQFQNNGVVDDSQLPKDRFSAERLKGVDSTLKIQPAKLEDSAVYLCASSSLLSIRDRGAEKLFFGSGTQLSVL.

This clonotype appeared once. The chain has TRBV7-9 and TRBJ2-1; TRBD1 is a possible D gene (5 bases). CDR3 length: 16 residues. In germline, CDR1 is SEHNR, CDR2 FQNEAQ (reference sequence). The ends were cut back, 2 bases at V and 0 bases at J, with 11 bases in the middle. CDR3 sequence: CASSLSGQGSYNEQFF. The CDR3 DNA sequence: TGTGCCAGCAGCTTATCCGGCCAGGGCTCCTACAATGAGCAGTTCTTC.

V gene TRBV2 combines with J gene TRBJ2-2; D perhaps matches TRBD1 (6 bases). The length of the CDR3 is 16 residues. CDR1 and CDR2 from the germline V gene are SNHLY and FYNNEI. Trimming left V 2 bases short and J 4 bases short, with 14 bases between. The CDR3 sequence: CASSEPWTASTGELFF. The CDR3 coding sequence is TGTGCCAGCAGTGAACCATGGACAGCAAGCACCGGGGAGCTGTTTTTT.

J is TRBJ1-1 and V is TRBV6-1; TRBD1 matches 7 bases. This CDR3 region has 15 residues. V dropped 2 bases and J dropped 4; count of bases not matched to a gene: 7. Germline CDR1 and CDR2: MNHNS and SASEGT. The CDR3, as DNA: TGTGCCAGCAGTGAACGAGGGGGCAGGAGCACTGAAGCTTTCTTT. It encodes CASSERGGRSTEAFF.

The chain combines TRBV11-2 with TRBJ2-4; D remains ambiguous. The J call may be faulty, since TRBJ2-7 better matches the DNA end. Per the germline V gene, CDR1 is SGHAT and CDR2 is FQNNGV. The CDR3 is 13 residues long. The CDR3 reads CASSLAVPGEQYF. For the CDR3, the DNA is TGTGCCAGCAGCTTAGCAGTACCCGGCGAGCAGTACTTC.

The chain's CDR3 is CASSLAQGVYYEQYF. The CDR3 DNA follows: TGTGCCAGCAGCTTAGCGCAGGGGGTCTACTACGAGCAGTACTTC. This rearrangement joins TRBV7-9 to TRBJ2-7, with TRBD1 matching over 7 bases. This CDR3 has 15 amino acids. Germline V gene lookup returns CDR1 SEHNR and CDR2 FQNEAQ (reference sequence). J was trimmed by 3 bases and V by 0 bases; bases with no gene match: 5.